This T cell receptor (beta chain) was obtained from a study of blood T cell repertoires in COVID-19. Background on the study: Acute and convalescent COVID-19 specimens originated in the United States, Italy and Spain. The analysed material was cDNA or gDNA that came from T cells, B-cell-depleted T cells, or PBMCs.

This CDR3 has 14 residues. Per the germline V gene, CDR1 is SGHAT and CDR2 is FQNNGV. Deletions cut 1 base from V and 7 bases from J, with 11 bases between. Methods used by the authors: Estimation of nucleated cell counts was performed using reference gene primer amplification. The method was immunoSEQ multiplex PCR; TCRdb's version includes in-frame clones alone and lacks a portion of them. V, J and clone size reflect that table, while D and trimming were determined from the DNA. The sample records tens of thousands of clones, around 90% being singletons. This chain connects TRBV11-2 to TRBJ2-1; D unclear. The sequence was collected from a woman aged 45 to 65 in a cohort sampled during active COVID-19. The specimen sequenced was peripheral blood. The CDR3 DNA is TGTGCCAGCAGCTTAGTATACAGCCCTAATGAGCAGTTCTTC. Translated: CASSLVYSPNEQFF.